Included here is one T cell receptor (beta chain) sequence, with context. This sample is part of a study of shared clonotypes between healthy human individuals. The germline V gene encodes CDR1 KGHSH and CDR2 LQKENI. The CDR3 extends over 17 amino acids. V was trimmed by 1 base and J by 0 bases, leaving 15 bases between them. TCRdb's table, derived via immunoSEQ multiplex PCR, lists solely in-frame clones and lacks some. This sample carries approximately 840,000 clones, 95% to 97% of them seen once, and the ten largest clones take about 0.25%. Naive CD8 cells were CD45RO-negative, positively selected for CCR7, excluding terminally differentiated effector memory CD45RA+ cells.

The sequence was collected from a young man in good health. V usage is TRBV18 and J usage is TRBJ1-1; the D is unclear. Source material: naive CD8+ T cells sorted from blood. Here the CDR3 reads CASSPLSVSRLNTEAFF. Here the CDR3 DNA reads TGTGCCAGCTCACCACTATCGGTTTCACGGCTGAACACTGAAGCTTTCTTT.